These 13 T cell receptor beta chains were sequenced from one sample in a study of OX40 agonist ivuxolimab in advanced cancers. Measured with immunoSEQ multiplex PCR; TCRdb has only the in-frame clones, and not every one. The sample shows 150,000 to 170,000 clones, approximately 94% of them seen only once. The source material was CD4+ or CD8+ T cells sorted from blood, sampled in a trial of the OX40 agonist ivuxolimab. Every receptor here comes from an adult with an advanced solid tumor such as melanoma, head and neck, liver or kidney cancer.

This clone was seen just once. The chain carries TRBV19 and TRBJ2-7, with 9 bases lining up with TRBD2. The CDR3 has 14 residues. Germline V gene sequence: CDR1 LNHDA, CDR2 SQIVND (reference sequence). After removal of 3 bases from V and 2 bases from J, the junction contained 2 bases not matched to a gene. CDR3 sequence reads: CASSITSGPYEQYF. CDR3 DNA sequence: TGTGCCAGTAGTATCACTAGCGGGCCCTACGAGCAGTACTTC.

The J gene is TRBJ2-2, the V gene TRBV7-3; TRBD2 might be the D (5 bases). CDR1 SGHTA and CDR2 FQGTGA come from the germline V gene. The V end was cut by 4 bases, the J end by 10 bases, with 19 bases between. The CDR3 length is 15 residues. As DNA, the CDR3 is TGTGCCAGCAGCTCGGGGTTCGCCAGCTACGAGGAGCTGTTTTTT. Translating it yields CASSSGFASYEELFF.

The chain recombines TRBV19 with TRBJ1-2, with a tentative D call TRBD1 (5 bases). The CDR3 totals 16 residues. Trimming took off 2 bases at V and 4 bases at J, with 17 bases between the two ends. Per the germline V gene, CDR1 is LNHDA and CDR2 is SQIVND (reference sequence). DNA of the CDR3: TGTGCCAGTAGTATAAATCAGGGACGGGGCCTCTATGGCTACACCTTC. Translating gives CASSINQGRGLYGYTF.

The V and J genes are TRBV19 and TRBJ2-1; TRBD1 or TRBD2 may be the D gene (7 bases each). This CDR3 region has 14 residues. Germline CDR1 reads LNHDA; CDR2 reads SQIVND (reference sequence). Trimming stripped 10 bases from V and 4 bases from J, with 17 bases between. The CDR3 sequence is CATNSRGGYNEQFF. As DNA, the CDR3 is TGTGCCACTAATTCCAGGGGGGGATACAATGAGCAGTTCTTC.

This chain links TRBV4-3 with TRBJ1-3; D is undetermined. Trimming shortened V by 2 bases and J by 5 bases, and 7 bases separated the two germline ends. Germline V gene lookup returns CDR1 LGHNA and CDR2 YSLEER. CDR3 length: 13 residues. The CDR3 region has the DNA TGCGCCAGCAGCCAAAGTCAGAGAAACACCATATATTTT. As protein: CASSQSQRNTIYF.

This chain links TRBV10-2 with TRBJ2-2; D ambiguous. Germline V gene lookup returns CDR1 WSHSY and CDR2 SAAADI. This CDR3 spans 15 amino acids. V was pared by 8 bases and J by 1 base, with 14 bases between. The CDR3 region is CASALIVLNTGELFF. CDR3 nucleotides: TGCGCCAGCGCCCTCATCGTTTTGAACACCGGGGAGCTGTTTTTT.

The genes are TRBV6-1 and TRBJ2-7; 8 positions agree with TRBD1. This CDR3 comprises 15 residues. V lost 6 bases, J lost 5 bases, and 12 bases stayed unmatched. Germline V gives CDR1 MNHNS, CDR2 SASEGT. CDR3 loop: CASSQIGQGEDEQYF. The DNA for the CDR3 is TGTGCCAGCAGCCAAATTGGACAGGGCGAAGACGAGCAGTACTTC.

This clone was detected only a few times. CDR3 in DNA: TGTGCCAGCAGCAAACAGGGGGCCCTAGGCAACACTGAAGCTTTCTTT. Translating it yields CASSKQGALGNTEAFF. This chain joins TRBV9 and TRBJ1-1; TRBD1 matches at 9 bases. CDR1 is SGDLS and CDR2 is YYNGEE in the germline V gene. CDR3 length: 16 residues. The ends lost 4 bases at V and 2 bases at J; junction bases unmatched: 9.

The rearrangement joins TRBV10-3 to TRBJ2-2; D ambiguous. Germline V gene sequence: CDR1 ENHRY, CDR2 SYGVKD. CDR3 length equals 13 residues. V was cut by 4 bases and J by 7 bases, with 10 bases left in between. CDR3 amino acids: CAISGTLGGELFF. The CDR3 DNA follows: TGTGCCATCAGTGGGACCCTCGGCGGGGAGCTGTTTTTT.

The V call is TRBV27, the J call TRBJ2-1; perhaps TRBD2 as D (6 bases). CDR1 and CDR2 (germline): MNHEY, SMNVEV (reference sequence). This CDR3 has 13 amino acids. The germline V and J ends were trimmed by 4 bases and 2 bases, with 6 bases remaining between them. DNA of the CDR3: TGTGCCAGCAGTTCTAGCGCCTACAATGAGCAGTTCTTC. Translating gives CASSSSAYNEQFF.

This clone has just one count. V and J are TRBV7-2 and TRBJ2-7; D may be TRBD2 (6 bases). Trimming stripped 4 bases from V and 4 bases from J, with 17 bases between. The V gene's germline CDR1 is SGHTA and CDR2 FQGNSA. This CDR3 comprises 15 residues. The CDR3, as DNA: TGTGCCAGCAGCTCCCCCGGGAGCAACCGTTACGAGCAGTACTTC. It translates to CASSSPGSNRYEQYF.

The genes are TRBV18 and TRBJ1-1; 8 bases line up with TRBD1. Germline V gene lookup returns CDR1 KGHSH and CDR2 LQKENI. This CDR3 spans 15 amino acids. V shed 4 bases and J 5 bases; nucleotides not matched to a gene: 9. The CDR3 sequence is CASSRGGQGVTEAFF. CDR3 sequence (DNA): TGTGCCAGCTCACGAGGCGGACAGGGAGTAACTGAAGCTTTCTTT.

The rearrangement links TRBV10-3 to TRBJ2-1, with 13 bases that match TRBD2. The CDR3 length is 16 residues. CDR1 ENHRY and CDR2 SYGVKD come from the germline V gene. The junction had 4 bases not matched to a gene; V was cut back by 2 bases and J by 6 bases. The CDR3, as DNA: TGTGCCATCAGTGAGACGACTAGCGGGGGGTCCAATGAGCAGTTCTTC. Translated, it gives CAISETTSGGSNEQFF.